These 15 T cell receptor beta chains originate from one sample sequenced in a study of OX40 agonist ivuxolimab in advanced cancers. Receptor amplification or capture employed the immunoSEQ multiplex PCR assay. The clones in this table, taken by TCRdb from immuneACCESS, are in-frame only. Not every clone is retained; where verified, under half of the shortfall comes from an unresolved V gene, and the cause of the rest is unknown. The sample has approximately 81,000 clones on record, 85% to 90% of them singletons. The top ten clonotypes cover roughly 0.44% of the sample. The sequencing used CD4+ or CD8+ T cells sorted from blood, collected in a trial of the OX40 agonist ivuxolimab. These receptors were obtained from an adult with an advanced solid tumor such as melanoma, head and neck, liver or kidney cancer.

The CDR3 sequence: CASSEAMGQASSTDTQYF. The CDR3 DNA reads as TGTGCCAGCAGTGAAGCGATGGGACAGGCTTCTAGCACAGATACGCAGTATTTT. The chain employs TRBV6-1 and TRBJ2-3; 8 nucleotides line up with TRBD1. The V gene end was trimmed by 0 bases and the J gene end by 0 bases; junction bases not matched to a gene: 8. The CDR3 contains 18 residues. From germline, CDR1 is MNHNS and CDR2 SASEGT.

This sequence joins TRBV7-2 and TRBJ2-3; D unresolved. The CDR3 is made up of 16 amino acids. V was shortened by 4 bases and J by 2 bases, with 16 bases between the two germline ends. The germline V gene encodes CDR1 SGHTA and CDR2 FQGNSA. CDR3 residues: CASSSLLGNPTDTQYF. CDR3 DNA sequence: TGTGCCAGCAGCTCCCTCTTGGGGAACCCCACAGATACGCAGTATTTT.

The chain combines TRBV6-1 with TRBJ1-2; tentatively, D is TRBD1 (6 bases). The CDR3 is made up of 15 amino acids. CDR1 is MNHNS and CDR2 is SASEGT in the germline V gene. V dropped 1 base and J dropped 5 bases, with 14 bases sitting between them. This CDR3 is CASSEGGAGIYGYTF. As DNA, the CDR3 is TGTGCCAGCAGTGAAGGGGGGGCAGGAATTTATGGCTACACCTTC.

CDR3 nucleotides: TGTGCCAGCAGCTTAGGACAGGGTAGTGGCTACGAGCAGTACTTC. Translation: CASSLGQGSGYEQYF. V and J are TRBV5-8 and TRBJ2-7; 8 nucleotides agree with TRBD1. CDR1 and CDR2 from the germline V gene are SGHTS and YDEGEE. The CDR3 covers 15 residues. J was trimmed by 3 bases and V by 2 bases; bases with no gene match: 7.

This clone has more than one count but fewer than ten. CDR3 amino acids: CASSQDGQGARNTIYF. In DNA, the CDR3 is TGCGCCAGCAGCCAAGACGGGCAGGGGGCTAGAAACACCATATATTTT. The rearrangement links TRBV4-1 to TRBJ1-3; 8 bases line up with TRBD1. Germline loops: CDR1 MGHRA, CDR2 YSYEKL. The CDR3 is made up of 16 amino acids. Germline trimming cut 0 bases from V and 5 bases from J; bases unmatched to any gene: 6.

This clone is a singleton in its sample. The genes are TRBV25-1 and TRBJ2-1, with TRBD2 matching 7 bases. The V segment lost 2 bases and the J segment 2 bases; nucleotides outside the gene matches: 6. Germline CDR1 is MGHDK and CDR2 is SYGVNS. This CDR3 contains 16 residues. The CDR3 reads CASSEPRGGAYNEQFF. The CDR3 DNA reads as TGTGCCAGCAGTGAACCACGTGGGGGGGCCTACAATGAGCAGTTCTTC.

The chain is built from TRBV23-1 and TRBJ2-7, with D tentatively TRBD1 (7 bases). TRBV23-1 is designated an ORF whose function remains uncertain. The CDR3 consists of 16 residues. Deletions cut 0 bases from V and 5 bases from J, with 17 bases between. The CDR3 DNA reads as TGCGCCAGCAGTCAATCGCGGGACAGAAAGGGAAACGAGCAGTACTTC. Translated, it gives CASSQSRDRKGNEQYF.

The genes are TRBV28 and TRBJ2-7; D is perhaps TRBD1 or TRBD2 (6 bases each). Trimming left V 4 bases short and J 5 bases short, with 18 bases between. The CDR3 spans 15 residues. Germline CDR1 and CDR2: MDHEN and SYDVKM. Written as DNA, the CDR3 is TGTGCCAGCAGTTCCCCCGAGGGGGGAAGTCACGAGCAGTACTTC. It is translated as CASSSPEGGSHEQYF.

V and J are TRBV6-6 and TRBJ1-5; D unclear. V was cut by 6 bases and J by 6 bases, with 12 bases left in between. The CDR3 loop spans 13 amino acids. Germline-derived CDR1 and CDR2 are MNHNY and SVGAGI (reference sequence). CDR3 region: CASRPGLLQPQHF. CDR3 DNA sequence: TGTGCCAGCAGACCCGGGCTACTTCAGCCCCAGCATTTT.

The genes are TRBV5-1 and TRBJ1-2, with D perhaps TRBD1 (5 bases). V was cut by 3 bases and J by 0 bases, with 15 bases left in between. CDR3 size: 16 residues. Germline CDR1 and CDR2: SGHRS and YFSETQ. CDR3 sequence (DNA): TGCGCCAGCAGCTGGACATGGGACGATTCTAACTATGGCTACACCTTC. Translation gives CASSWTWDDSNYGYTF.

The chain links TRBV18 to TRBJ2-4, with 7 bases matching TRBD2. This CDR3 contains 17 residues. The V segment lost 0 bases and the J segment 5 bases; nucleotides outside the gene matches: 10. The V gene's germline CDR1 is KGHSH and CDR2 LQKENI. CDR3 amino acids: CASSPPRSSGGENIQYF. CDR3 bases: TGTGCCAGCTCACCACCCCGTAGTAGTGGGGGGGAAAACATTCAGTACTTC.

The chain carries TRBV6-5 and TRBJ2-7; 8 bases line up with TRBD2. CDR1 is MNHEY and CDR2 is SVGAGI in the germline V gene. Germline trimming cut 7 bases from V and 0 bases from J; bases unmatched to any gene: 8. The CDR3 contains 15 residues. This chain's CDR3 is CASNTGGGRSYEQYF. As DNA, the CDR3 is TGTGCCAGCAACACGGGGGGGGGTCGCTCCTACGAGCAGTACTTC.

This sequence joins TRBV10-3 and TRBJ2-5, with 11 bases lining up with TRBD2. After removal of 0 bases from V and 1 base from J, the junction contained 10 bases not matched to a gene. Germline-derived CDR1 and CDR2 are ENHRY and SYGVKD. The CDR3 has 19 residues. CDR3 loop: CAISESIGPSGGSQETQYF. For the CDR3, the DNA is TGTGCCATCAGTGAGTCAATCGGTCCTAGCGGGGGGTCCCAAGAGACCCAGTACTTC.

The rearrangement links TRBV5-1 to TRBJ2-3; 7 bases match TRBD2. The CDR3 contains 16 residues. Germline CDR1 SGHRS, CDR2 YFSETQ. The V gene end was trimmed by 4 bases and the J gene end by 4 bases; junction bases not matched to a gene: 12. CDR3 protein: CASSTDGGMNADTQYF. In nucleotides, the CDR3 is TGCGCCAGCAGCACCGACGGGGGGATGAATGCAGATACGCAGTATTTT.

The chain combines TRBV6-1 with TRBJ1-1; no firm D call. There are 15 residues in the CDR3. CDR1 is MNHNS and CDR2 is SASEGT in the germline V gene. V lost 2 bases and J 3 bases, leaving 13 bases between the germline ends. The CDR3 sequence is CASSERTSTYTEAFF. CDR3 in DNA: TGTGCCAGCAGTGAAAGGACGTCAACGTACACTGAAGCTTTCTTT.